The 22 T cell receptor beta chains below all came from one sample that was sequenced in a study of human T cells and chemical hapten exposure. TCRdb used MiXCR to reprocess the RACE reads, holding one entry per CDR3 protein. The profile shows roughly 150,000 distinct CDR3 sequences, around a quarter of them singletons. The time point here: patch test 3, about 24 weeks after DPC sensitization. Documented treatment: therapeutic diphenylcyclopropenone sensitization with weekly scalp DPC. The sample here was whole blood, taken in connection with sensitization to the hapten diphenylcyclopropenone (DPC). Every receptor here comes from a woman younger than 30 with alopecia areata. Some clones in this sample may be carry-over from other donors' samples.

This clonotype was counted a few times. The chain recombines TRBV29-1 with TRBJ2-6; D is unclear. The CDR3 is 14 residues long. The V end lost 0 bases, the J end lost 1 base, and 4 bases lay between the germline ends. Germline V gene lookup returns CDR1 SQVTM and CDR2 ANQGSEA. The CDR3 sequence: CSVEDISGANVLTF. CDR3 nucleotide sequence: TGCAGCGTTGAAGATATTTCTGGGGCCAACGTCCTGACTTTC.

V is TRBV4-2 and J is TRBJ1-2, with 8 bases lining up with TRBD1. Losses at the gene ends were 1 base for V and 4 bases for J; bases not matched to a gene: 5. Germline CDR1 LGHNA, CDR2 YNFKEQ. The CDR3 sequence is 15 residues long. The CDR3 protein is CASSQVDRGIYGYTF. DNA for the CDR3: TGTGCCAGCAGCCAAGTCGACAGGGGCATCTATGGCTACACCTTC.

In its sample, this clonotype was seen many times. The chain links TRBV2 to TRBJ2-7, with a tentative D call TRBD1 (6 bases). Germline-derived CDR1 and CDR2 are SNHLY and FYNNEI. The CDR3 is 15 residues long. Trimming took off 5 bases at V and 0 bases at J, with 14 bases between the two ends. The CDR3 nucleotides are TGTGCCAGCAGTTTTGACAGGCCGAGCTCCTACGAGCAGTACTTC. This codes for CASSFDRPSSYEQYF.

The gene calls are TRBV6-6 and TRBJ2-7; D remains ambiguous. This CDR3 spans 13 amino acids. Per the germline V gene, CDR1 is MNHNY and CDR2 is SVGAGI (reference sequence). The V end was cut by 4 bases, the J end by 5 bases, with 12 bases between. The DNA for the CDR3 is TGTGCCAGCAGTTCCCCCGCCCGGGACGAGCAGTACTTC. Amino acid sequence: CASSSPARDEQYF.

This clonotype was observed a few times. J is TRBJ2-7 and V is TRBV4-1, with TRBD1 identical over 8 bases. Germline V gene sequence: CDR1 MGHRA, CDR2 YSYEKL. This CDR3 comprises 15 residues. Trimming removed 1 base from V and 5 bases from J; junction bases left unmatched: 7. The CDR3 loop reads CASSQVARGLDEQYF. The CDR3 nucleotides are TGCGCCAGCAGCCAAGTAGCCAGGGGGCTTGACGAGCAGTACTTC.

The chain is built from TRBV5-6 and TRBJ2-7; D uncertain. V lost 0 bases and J lost 1, with 17 bases in between. CDR3 length: 17 amino acids. Germline CDR1 SGHDT, CDR2 YYEEEE. The CDR3 reads CASSLAVFLGSSYEQYF. For the CDR3, the DNA is TGTGCCAGCAGCTTGGCCGTCTTTCTTGGCAGTTCCTACGAGCAGTACTTC.

This chain links TRBV7-2 with TRBJ2-7; no firm D call. Germline values: CDR1 SGHTA, CDR2 FQGNSA. The CDR3 has 14 amino acids. The V end was cut by 4 bases, the J end by 3 bases, with 13 bases between. The CDR3 here is CASSSPRSFYEQYF. The CDR3 DNA reads as TGTGCCAGCAGCTCCCCCCGGAGTTTCTACGAGCAGTACTTC.

This clonotype was seen a few times. In DNA form, the CDR3 reads TGTGCCAGCAGCTTGGGGTCTTCTCGGGACCTCCCCGGCTATGGCTACACCTTC. Translating gives CASSLGSSRDLPGYGYTF. This sequence joins TRBV5-8 and TRBJ1-2, with D possibly TRBD1 on 5 matching bases. Trimming shortened V by 0 bases and J by 4 bases, and 22 bases separated the two germline ends. Germline V gene data show CDR1 as SGHTS and CDR2 as YDEGEE. The CDR3 loop spans 18 amino acids.

The V and J genes are TRBV24-1 and TRBJ2-1, with D unresolved. V dropped 1 base and J dropped 9 bases, with 12 bases sitting between them. Germline V CDR1 and CDR2: KGHDR, SFDVKD. The CDR3 runs 14 residues. The CDR3 region has the DNA TGTGCCACCAGTGATTTAACCGTCCCCCCTGAGCAGTTCTTC. Translating gives CATSDLTVPPEQFF.

The chain has TRBV5-1 and TRBJ1-4, with 7 bases that match TRBD1. The ends lost 4 bases at V and 4 bases at J; junction bases unmatched: 16. The CDR3 has 18 residues. Per germline, CDR1 SGHRS and CDR2 YFSETQ. The CDR3 DNA reads as TGCGCCAGCAGCCCAGACGGACAGGCCATACGACGTAATGAAAAACTGTTTTTT. Amino acid sequence: CASSPDGQAIRRNEKLFF.

The genes are TRBV6-2 or TRBV6-3 and TRBJ2-1; D is tentatively TRBD1 or TRBD2 (5 bases each). The CDR3 runs 14 residues. Trimming cost V 5 bases and J 10 bases, with 18 bases left between them. The germline gives CDR1 MNHEY, CDR2 SVGEGT. CDR3 sequence: CASSGTILTGEQFF. The CDR3 DNA sequence: TGTGCCAGCAGTGGGACGATCCTTACGGGGGAGCAGTTCTTC.

This clonotype came up a few times. The chain carries TRBV7-2 and TRBJ2-3; D may be TRBD2 (6 bases). Trimming left V 5 bases short and J 2 bases short, with 14 bases between. Germline V gene sequence: CDR1 SGHTA, CDR2 FQGNSA. CDR3 length equals 15 residues. In nucleotides, the CDR3 is TGTGCCAGCAGCACTAAAGCGGGCCCCACAGATACGCAGTATTTT. It encodes CASSTKAGPTDTQYF. The complete variable domain, with remaining parts taken from reference TRBV7-2 and TRBJ2-3, reads GAGVSQSPSNKVTEKGKDVELRCDPISGHTALYWYRQSLGQGLEFLIYFQGNSAPDKSGLPSDRFSAERTGGSVSTLTIQRTQQEDSAVYLCASSTKAGPTDTQYFGPGTRLTVL.

V and J are TRBV27 and TRBJ2-1, with unresolved D. This CDR3 spans 13 amino acids. V was shortened by 1 base and J by 5 bases, with 6 bases between the two germline ends. CDR1 MNHEY and CDR2 SMNVEV come from the germline V gene (reference sequence). CDR3 in amino acids: CASSLFTNNEQFF. Here the CDR3 DNA reads TGTGCCAGCAGTTTATTCACTAACAATGAGCAGTTCTTC.

The chain combines TRBV4-1 with TRBJ1-5; no reliable D call. Germline CDR1 is MGHRA and CDR2 is YSYEKL. CDR3 length: 15 residues. Trimming pared 1 base from V and 1 base from J, leaving 8 bases between. This chain's CDR3 is CASSQAPESNQPQHF. CDR3 nucleotides: TGCGCCAGCAGCCAAGCCCCCGAGAGCAATCAGCCCCAGCATTTT.

The chain recombines TRBV24-1 with TRBJ2-3; D is ambiguous. Germline V gene lookup returns CDR1 KGHDR and CDR2 SFDVKD. Trimming stripped 1 base from V and 1 base from J, with 8 bases between. The CDR3 covers 15 residues. CDR3 in DNA: TGTGCCACCAGTGATTTAGACGGAGGCACAGATACGCAGTATTTT. Residues: CATSDLDGGTDTQYF.

The V call is TRBV11-2, the J call TRBJ2-6; D remains ambiguous. There are 17 residues in the CDR3. The germline V and J ends were trimmed by 1 base and 0 bases, with 10 bases remaining between them. The V gene's germline CDR1 is SGHAT and CDR2 FQNNGV. The CDR3 sequence: CASSLVVGASGANVLTF. The CDR3 nucleotides read TGTGCCAGCAGCTTAGTTGTGGGCGCCTCTGGGGCCAACGTCCTGACTTTC.

This clonotype was observed a few times. The J gene is TRBJ2-1, the V gene TRBV18, with D perhaps given as TRBD1 or TRBD2 (5 bases each). The CDR3 is made up of 15 amino acids. CDR1 is KGHSH, CDR2 LQKENI, per germline. V was shortened by 0 bases and J by 3 bases, with 9 bases between the two germline ends. CDR3 DNA: TGTGCCAGCTCACCACCCGGGACCAGCTACAATGAGCAGTTCTTC. Translation gives CASSPPGTSYNEQFF.

This clonotype was counted many times. V usage is TRBV7-2 and J usage is TRBJ2-3; D gene unclear. V was trimmed by 1 base and J by 4 bases, leaving 3 bases between them. This CDR3 spans 12 amino acids. In germline, CDR1 is SGHTA, CDR2 FQGNSA. The CDR3 region is CASSLVPDTQYF. The CDR3, as DNA: TGTGCCAGCAGCTTAGTCCCAGATACGCAGTATTTT.

The CDR3 coding sequence is TGTGCCAGCAGCTTAAGTCGGGGTGAGCAGTTCTTC. Translating gives CASSLSRGEQFF. V usage is TRBV7-3 and J usage is TRBJ2-1, with a weak D call TRBD2 (5 bases). Germline V lookup: CDR1 SGHTA, CDR2 FQGTGA. Trimming took off 1 base at V and 9 bases at J, with 7 bases between the two ends. This CDR3 spans 12 amino acids.

In this sample, this clonotype turned up a few times. The V call is TRBV4-1, the J call TRBJ2-3; D gene uncertain. CDR1 MGHRA and CDR2 YSYEKL come from the germline V gene. V lost 4 bases and J lost 0, with 11 bases in between. This CDR3 is built from 15 residues. As DNA, the CDR3 is TGCGCCAGCAGCCTCGGTGTCAGTAGCACAGATACGCAGTATTTT. This gives the protein CASSLGVSSTDTQYF.

V gene TRBV18 combines with J gene TRBJ2-7; D may match TRBD1 or TRBD2 (5 bases each). V shed 4 bases and J shed 2 bases, with 15 bases lying between them. Per the germline V gene, CDR1 is KGHSH and CDR2 is LQKENI. The CDR3 contains 15 residues. DNA for the CDR3: TGTGCCAGCTCACAGATCGGGACGAATACCTACGAGCAGTACTTC. This encodes CASSQIGTNTYEQYF.

The V gene is TRBV4-1, the J gene TRBJ1-1; TRBD1 matches at 7 bases. CDR1 and CDR2 from the germline V gene are MGHRA and YSYEKL. The length of the CDR3 is 15 residues. V gave up 3 bases and J gave up 5 bases; unmatched junction bases: 9. The CDR3, as DNA: TGCGCCAGCAGCCAGACCGGACTACAGGGGACTGAAGCTTTCTTT. It encodes CASSQTGLQGTEAFF.